This T cell receptor (beta chain) is drawn from a study of PD-1 blockade in classical Hodgkin lymphoma. Overall study findings and caveats: CD4+ TCR diversity, unlike CD8+, climbed significantly by C4D1.

Per germline, CDR1 MNHEY and CDR2 SMNVEV (reference sequence). V shed 5 bases and J shed 2 bases, with 13 bases lying between them. The CDR3 spans 16 residues. A note on this clone: What it binds is unknown.

Data came from immunoSEQ multiplex PCR; TCRdb stores just in-frame clones and leaves some out. The sample has about 110,000 clones; 89% are singletons. Following autologous stem cell transplantation, relapse occurred in every patient, and exposure to brentuximab vedotin varied. Best overall response was complete response, partial response or progressive disease in these relapsed/refractory classical Hodgkin lymphoma patients. The rearrangement joins TRBV27 to TRBJ2-6; possibly TRBD2 for D (6 bases). The material was peripheral blood mononuclear cells (PBMCs), obtained before the second cycle of nivolumab. The clonotype was recovered from a human donor with classical Hodgkin lymphoma. CDR3 region: CASSLDRGTGANVLTF. The CDR3 DNA is TGTGCCAGCAGTCTGGACCGCGGGACTGGGGCCAACGTCCTGACTTTC.